This TCR beta chain was found in a study of neurological immune-mediated disorders. TCRdb analysed the 5' RACE reads with MiXCR anew, one entry per CDR3 protein. The sample lists roughly 45,000 distinct CDR3 sequences; about an eighth were seen once. Sample time point: longitudinal time-point 2. In this sample, this clonotype turned up many times. Germline V gives CDR1 SGHTA, CDR2 FQGNSA. This CDR3 has 13 amino acids. The V gene lost 5 bases and the J gene lost 4 bases, with 12 bases spanning the gap. Sequenced material: PBMCs. The rearrangement uses TRBV7-2 and TRBJ2-7, with D possibly matching TRBD1 (6 bases). The receptor comes from a male donor with HTLV-1-associated myelopathy (HAM/TSP). CDR3 region: CASSQDRGYEQYF. CDR3 nucleotides: TGTGCCAGCAGCCAGGACAGAGGATACGAGCAGTACTTC. Drawing the rest from reference TRBV7-2 and TRBJ2-7, the complete variable domain is GAGVSQSPSNKVTEKGKDVELRCDPISGHTALYWYRQSLGQGLEFLIYFQGNSAPDKSGLPSDRFSAERTGGSVSTLTIQRTQQEDSAVYLCASSQDRGYEQYFGPGTRLTVT.